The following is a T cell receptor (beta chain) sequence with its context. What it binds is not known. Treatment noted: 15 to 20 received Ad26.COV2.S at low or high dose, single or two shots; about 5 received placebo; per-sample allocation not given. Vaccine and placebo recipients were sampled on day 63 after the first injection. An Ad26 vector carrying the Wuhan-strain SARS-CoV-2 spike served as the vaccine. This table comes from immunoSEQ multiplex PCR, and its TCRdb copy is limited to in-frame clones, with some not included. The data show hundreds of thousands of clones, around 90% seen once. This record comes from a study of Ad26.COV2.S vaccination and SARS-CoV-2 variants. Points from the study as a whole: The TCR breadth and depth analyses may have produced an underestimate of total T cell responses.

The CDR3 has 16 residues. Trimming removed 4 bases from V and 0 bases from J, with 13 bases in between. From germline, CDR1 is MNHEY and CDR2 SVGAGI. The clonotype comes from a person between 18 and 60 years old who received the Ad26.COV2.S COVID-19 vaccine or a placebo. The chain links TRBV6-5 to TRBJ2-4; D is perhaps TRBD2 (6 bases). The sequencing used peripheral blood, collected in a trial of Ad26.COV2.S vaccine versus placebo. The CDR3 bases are TGTGCCAGCAGTTCTTTCGGGGGTATAGCCAAAAACATTCAGTACTTC. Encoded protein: CASSSFGGIAKNIQYF.